These 2 T cell receptor beta chains were sequenced from one sample in a study of blood T cell repertoires in COVID-19. Data came from immunoSEQ multiplex PCR; TCRdb stores just in-frame clones and leaves some out. Found here are roughly 84,000 clones, 80% of them singletons; the top ten hold around 12%. The sequenced material came from peripheral blood. These receptor sequences come from a woman in her 40s with active or convalescent COVID-19.

The chain is built from TRBV4-1 and TRBJ1-3, with a possible D match to TRBD1 (6 bases). The CDR3 contains 16 residues. The V gene lost 1 base and the J gene lost 3 bases, with 13 bases spanning the gap. Germline-derived CDR1 and CDR2 are MGHRA and YSYEKL. CDR3 sequence (DNA): TGCGCCAGCAGCCAAGTGCGGGGGGGCGGTGGAAACACCATATATTTT. Its protein product is CASSQVRGGGGNTIYF.

This chain connects TRBV10-2 to TRBJ1-1; no clear D gene. Trimming cost V 0 bases and J 11 bases, with 16 bases left between them. The length of the CDR3 is 14 residues. CDR1 is WSHSY, CDR2 SAAADI, per germline. The CDR3, as DNA: TGCGCCAGCAGTGAGTCGCGGCTGCTTAATCGGGCTTTCTTT. This translates into CASSESRLLNRAFF.